One T cell receptor beta chain is described in this entry. What it binds is unknown. Patients had resection in Japan or China between about 2013 and 2017. This record belongs to a study of immune evolution from preneoplasia to lung adenocarcinoma. General study results and limits: Top clone frequencies peaked in normal lung, apparently declining through invasive adenocarcinoma.

Germline loops: CDR1 MDHEN, CDR2 SYDVKM. V shed 4 bases and J shed 4 bases, with 7 bases lying between them. The CDR3 runs 12 residues. Generated by immunoSEQ multiplex PCR, the TCRdb table keeps only in-frame clones and is missing some. This table has 9,500 or so clones, roughly 74% appearing once. The sample comprised FFPE minimally invasive lung adenocarcinoma tissue. The gene calls are TRBV28 and TRBJ1-1; D gene ambiguous. This TCR derives from a person aged 65-85 years with lung adenocarcinoma. CDR3 coding DNA: TGTGCCAGCAGTTCCGCCAGCACTGAAGCTTTCTTT. It is translated as CASSSASTEAFF.